The source of this T cell receptor (beta chain) is a study of T cell responses to AZD1222 COVID-19 vaccine. Study results and limitations: Among those given AZD1222, only 5 to 7 were seropositive at baseline. In all cases, repertoires were sampled only after the peak T cell response. Per reports, nearly half of all spike-specific TCRs target regions that are unmutated in variants. Spike as a whole was targeted by vaccine-associated CD4 TCRs, dominant at 160-218 and 743-854.

Method: immunoSEQ multiplex PCR; TCRdb's copy keeps in-frame clones and lacks some. The table has 120,000 or so clones, around 87% seen once; the top ten hold about 10%. CDR1 and CDR2 from the germline V gene are MRHNA and SNTAGT. The junction had 6 bases not matched to a gene; V was cut back by 4 bases and J by 9 bases. The CDR3 contains 14 residues. This clone was detected once. The antigen remains undetermined. The sequenced sample was peripheral blood, obtained on day 0 of AZD1222 vaccination. This receptor was obtained from an adult in good health. The chain uses TRBV6-4 and TRBJ2-1, with 10 bases lining up with TRBD2. The CDR3 DNA reads TGTGCCAGCAGTGCTCTAGCGGGAGTTTCTGAGCAGTTCTTC. It specifies CASSALAGVSEQFF.